This T cell receptor beta chain was captured in a study of T cell responses to AZD1222 COVID-19 vaccine. Generated by immunoSEQ multiplex PCR, the TCRdb table keeps only in-frame clones and is missing some. This sample yields tens of thousands of clones, of which just over 85% are seen a single time; approximately 10% belongs to the top ten. Findings of the study overall: AZD1222 recipients seropositive at baseline numbered only 6 or 7. The span of vaccine-associated CD4 TCRs extended across spike, with dominance at 160-218 and 743-854. All repertoire sampling was performed exclusively after the peak T cell response. Spike-specific TCR breadth and depth both grew after two AZD1222 doses.

This clone was seen a single time. Its cognate antigen is unknown. Germline values: CDR1 SEHNR, CDR2 FQNEAQ (reference sequence). V dropped 5 bases and J dropped 9 bases, with 20 bases sitting between them. This CDR3 is built from 16 residues. This TCR was sampled from an adult in good health. This specimen was peripheral blood, taken on day 0 of MenACWY control vaccination. The rearrangement uses TRBV7-9 and TRBJ1-6; TRBD1 is a possible D gene (5 bases). CDR3 amino acids: CASSPMTGGGFSPLHF. DNA of the CDR3: TGTGCCAGCAGCCCCATGACTGGGGGGGGTTTTTCACCCCTCCACTTT.